This T cell receptor (beta chain) was found in a study of a mutant IDH1 vaccine in newly diagnosed glioma. Study in general: Radiotherapy alone preceded vaccination by 4-6 weeks; alternatively, vaccination started with temozolomide cycles.

This clone was counted between two and nine times. Its matching antigen is unknown. This CDR3 has 17 residues. The germline CDR1 and CDR2 sequences are SQVTM and ANQGSEA. The germline V and J ends were trimmed by 0 bases and 3 bases, with 18 bases remaining between them. As to time point: week 11, during vaccination. Vaccine doses each comprised 300 ug of mutant IDH1 20-mer peptide, with topical imiquimod. Astrocytomas found in donors were new, WHO grade 3 or 4, IDH1-mutant and ATRX-lost. Assay used: immunoSEQ multiplex PCR; TCRdb lists only in-frame clones, some missing. The sample consists of around 130,000 clones, about four fifths of them appearing once.

The sample was PBMCs, taken from a glioma patient whose treatment included an IDH1 peptide vaccine. This clonotype originated in a man aged 40-49 years with glioma. This chain uses TRBV29-1 with TRBJ2-1; D perhaps matches TRBD2 (6 bases). CDR3 loop: CSVEDPMRDGYYNEQFF. CDR3 bases: TGCAGCGTTGAAGATCCAATGCGGGACGGATACTACAATGAGCAGTTCTTC.